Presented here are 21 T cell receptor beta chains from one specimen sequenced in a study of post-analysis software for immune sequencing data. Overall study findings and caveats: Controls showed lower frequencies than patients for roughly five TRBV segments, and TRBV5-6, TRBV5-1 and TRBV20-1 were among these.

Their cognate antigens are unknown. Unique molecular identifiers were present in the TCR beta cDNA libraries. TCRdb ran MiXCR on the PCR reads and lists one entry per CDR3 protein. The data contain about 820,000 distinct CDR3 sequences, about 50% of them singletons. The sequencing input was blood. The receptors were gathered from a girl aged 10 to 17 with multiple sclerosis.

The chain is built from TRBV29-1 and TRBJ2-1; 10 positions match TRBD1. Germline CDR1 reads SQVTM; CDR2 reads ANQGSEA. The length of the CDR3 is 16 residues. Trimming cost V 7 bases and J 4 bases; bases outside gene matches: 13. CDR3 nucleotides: TGCAGCGCCCACCCCCGGGACAGGGGCCCTTACAATGAGCAGTTCTTC. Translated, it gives CSAHPRDRGPYNEQFF.

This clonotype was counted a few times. The chain's CDR3 is CASSQGLGGKETQYF. The CDR3 DNA sequence: TGTGCCAGCAGTCAAGGTTTAGGGGGGAAGGAGACCCAGTACTTC. The V gene is TRBV25-1, the J gene TRBJ2-5; D may match TRBD1 or TRBD2 (6 bases each). Germline loops: CDR1 MGHDK, CDR2 SYGVNS. The CDR3 is 15 amino acids. V lost 5 bases, J lost 5 bases, and 18 bases lay in between.

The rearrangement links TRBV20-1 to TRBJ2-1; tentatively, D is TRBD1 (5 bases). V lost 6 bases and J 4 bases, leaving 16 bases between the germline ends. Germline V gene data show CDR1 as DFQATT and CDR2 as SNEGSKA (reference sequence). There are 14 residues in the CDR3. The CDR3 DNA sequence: TGCAGTGCCGATAGACAGCAAGTGTACAATGAGCAGTTCTTC. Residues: CSADRQQVYNEQFF.

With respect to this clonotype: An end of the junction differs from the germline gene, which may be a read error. The CDR3 nucleotides read TGCGCCAGCAGCTTGGAACGGGGGAACTATGACTACACCTTC. It yields the protein CASSLERGNYDYTF. J is TRBJ1-2 and V is TRBV5-1; D is possibly TRBD1 (5 bases). Germline V gene data show CDR1 as SGHRS and CDR2 as YFSETQ. The CDR3 is 14 residues long. Full variable domain (rest looked up from reference TRBV5-1 and TRBJ1-2): KAGVTQTPRYLIKTRGQQVTLSCSPISGHRSVSWYQQTPGQGLQFLFEYFSETQRNKGNFPGRFSGRQFSNSRSEMNVSTLELGDSALYLCASSLERGNYDYTFGSGTRLTVV.

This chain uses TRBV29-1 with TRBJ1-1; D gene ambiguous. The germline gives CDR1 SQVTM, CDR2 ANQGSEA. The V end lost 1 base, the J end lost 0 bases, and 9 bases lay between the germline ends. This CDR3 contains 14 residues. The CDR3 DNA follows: TGCAGCGTTGAAGGTCGCGCCTTGAACACTGAAGCTTTCTTT. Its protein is CSVEGRALNTEAFF.

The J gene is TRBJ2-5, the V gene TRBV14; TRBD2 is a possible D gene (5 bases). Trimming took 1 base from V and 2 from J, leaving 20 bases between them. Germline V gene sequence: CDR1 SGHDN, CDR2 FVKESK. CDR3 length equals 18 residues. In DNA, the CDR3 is TGTGCCAGCAGCCAAGGTCGAGCTCTGGGTTGGAGGCAAGAGACCCAGTACTTC. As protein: CASSQGRALGWRQETQYF.

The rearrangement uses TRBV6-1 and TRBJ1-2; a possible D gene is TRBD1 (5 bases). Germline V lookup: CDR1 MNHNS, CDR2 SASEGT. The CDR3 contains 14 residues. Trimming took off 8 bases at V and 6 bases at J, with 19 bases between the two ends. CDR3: CASAKDGTTNGYTF. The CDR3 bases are TGTGCCAGCGCCAAGGACGGGACTACAAATGGCTACACCTTC.

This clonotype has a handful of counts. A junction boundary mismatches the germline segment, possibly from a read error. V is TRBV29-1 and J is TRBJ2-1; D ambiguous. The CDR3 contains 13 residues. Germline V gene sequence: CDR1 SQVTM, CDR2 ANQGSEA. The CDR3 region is CSPRAQRSGEQFF. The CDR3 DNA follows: TGCAGCCCCCGGGCCCAACGATCCGGTGAGCAGTTCTTT.

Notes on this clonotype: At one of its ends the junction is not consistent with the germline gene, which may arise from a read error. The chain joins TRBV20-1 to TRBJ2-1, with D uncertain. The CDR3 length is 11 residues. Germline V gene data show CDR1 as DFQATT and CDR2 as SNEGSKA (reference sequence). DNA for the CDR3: TGCAGGGCTAGAGTGTACAATGAGCAGTTCTTC. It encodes CRARVYNEQFF.

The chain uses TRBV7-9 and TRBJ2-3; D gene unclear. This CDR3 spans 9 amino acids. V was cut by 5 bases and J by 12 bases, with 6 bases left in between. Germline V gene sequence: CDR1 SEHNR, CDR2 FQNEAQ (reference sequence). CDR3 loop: CASSPLQYF. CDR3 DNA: TGTGCCAGCAGCCCCCTCCAGTATTTT.

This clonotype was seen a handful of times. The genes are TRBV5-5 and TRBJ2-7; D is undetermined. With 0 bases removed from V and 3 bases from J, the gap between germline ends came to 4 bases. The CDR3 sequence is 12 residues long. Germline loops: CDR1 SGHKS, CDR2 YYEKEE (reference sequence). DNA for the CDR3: TGTGCCAGCAGCTTGGAACGCTACGAGCAGTACTTC. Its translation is CASSLERYEQYF.

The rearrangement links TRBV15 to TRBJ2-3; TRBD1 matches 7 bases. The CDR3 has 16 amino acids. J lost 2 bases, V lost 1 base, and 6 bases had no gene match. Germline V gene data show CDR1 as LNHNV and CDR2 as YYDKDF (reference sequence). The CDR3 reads CATSRAGTALTDTQYF. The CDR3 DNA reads TGTGCCACCAGCAGAGCAGGGACAGCACTCACAGATACGCAGTATTTT.

The CDR3 spells CASSLSRGREDGYTF. The CDR3 region has the DNA TGTGCCAGCAGCTTATCCAGGGGGCGAGAGGATGGCTACACCTTC. The genes are TRBV7-3 and TRBJ1-2, with TRBD1 matching 8 bases. V was clipped by 2 bases and J by 6 bases; unmatched bases: 8. The CDR3 extends over 15 amino acids. The germline V gene has CDR1 SGHTA and CDR2 FQGTGA.

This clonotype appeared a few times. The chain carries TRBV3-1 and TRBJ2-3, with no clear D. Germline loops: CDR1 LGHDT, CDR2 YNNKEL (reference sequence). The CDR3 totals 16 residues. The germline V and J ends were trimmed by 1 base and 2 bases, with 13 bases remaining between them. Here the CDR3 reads CASSQGVGWDTDTQYF. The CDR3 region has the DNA TGTGCCAGCAGCCAAGGGGTAGGATGGGACACAGATACGCAGTATTTT.

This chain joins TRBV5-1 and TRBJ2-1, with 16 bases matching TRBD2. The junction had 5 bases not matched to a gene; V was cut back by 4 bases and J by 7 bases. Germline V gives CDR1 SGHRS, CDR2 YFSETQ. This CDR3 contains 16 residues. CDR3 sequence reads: CASSRGLAGGPNEQFF. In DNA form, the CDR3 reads TGCGCCAGCAGCCGGGGACTAGCGGGAGGGCCTAATGAGCAGTTCTTC.

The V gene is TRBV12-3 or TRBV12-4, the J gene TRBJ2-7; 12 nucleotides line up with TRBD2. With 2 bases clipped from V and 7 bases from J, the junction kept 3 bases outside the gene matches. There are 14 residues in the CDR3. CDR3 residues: CASSLYGLAGEQYF. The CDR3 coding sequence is TGTGCCAGCAGTTTATACGGACTAGCGGGAGAGCAGTACTTC.

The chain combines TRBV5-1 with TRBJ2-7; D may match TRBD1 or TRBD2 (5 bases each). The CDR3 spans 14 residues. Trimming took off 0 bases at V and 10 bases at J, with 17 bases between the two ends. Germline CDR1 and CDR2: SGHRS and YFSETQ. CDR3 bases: TGCGCCAGCAGCTTGGGGGACCCGAGGAAGGCCCAGTACTTC. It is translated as CASSLGDPRKAQYF.

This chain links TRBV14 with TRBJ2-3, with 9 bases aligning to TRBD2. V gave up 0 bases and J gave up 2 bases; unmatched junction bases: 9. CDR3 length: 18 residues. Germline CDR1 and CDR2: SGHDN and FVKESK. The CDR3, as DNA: TGTGCCAGCAGCCAAGATTCGAAGCGGGAGGCGGACACAGATACGCAGTATTTT. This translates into CASSQDSKREADTDTQYF.

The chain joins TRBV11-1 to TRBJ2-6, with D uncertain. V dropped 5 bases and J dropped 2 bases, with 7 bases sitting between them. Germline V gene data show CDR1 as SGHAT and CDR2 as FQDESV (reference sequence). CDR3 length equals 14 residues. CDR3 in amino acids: CASSEEPGANVLTF. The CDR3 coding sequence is TGTGCCAGCAGCGAAGAGCCTGGGGCCAACGTCCTGACTTTC.

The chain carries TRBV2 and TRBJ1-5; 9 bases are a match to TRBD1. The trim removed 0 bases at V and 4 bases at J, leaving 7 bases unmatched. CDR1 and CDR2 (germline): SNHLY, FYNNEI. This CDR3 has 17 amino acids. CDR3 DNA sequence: TGTGCCAGCAGTGAAGCTCGCGGGACAGGGATAAATCAGCCCCAGCATTTT. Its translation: CASSEARGTGINQPQHF.

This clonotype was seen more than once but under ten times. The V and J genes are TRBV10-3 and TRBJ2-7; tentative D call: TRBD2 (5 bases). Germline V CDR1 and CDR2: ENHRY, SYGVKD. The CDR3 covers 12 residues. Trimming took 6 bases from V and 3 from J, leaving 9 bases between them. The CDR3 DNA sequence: TGTGCCATCAGCGGGGAACGCTACGAGCAGTACTTC. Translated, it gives CAISGERYEQYF.